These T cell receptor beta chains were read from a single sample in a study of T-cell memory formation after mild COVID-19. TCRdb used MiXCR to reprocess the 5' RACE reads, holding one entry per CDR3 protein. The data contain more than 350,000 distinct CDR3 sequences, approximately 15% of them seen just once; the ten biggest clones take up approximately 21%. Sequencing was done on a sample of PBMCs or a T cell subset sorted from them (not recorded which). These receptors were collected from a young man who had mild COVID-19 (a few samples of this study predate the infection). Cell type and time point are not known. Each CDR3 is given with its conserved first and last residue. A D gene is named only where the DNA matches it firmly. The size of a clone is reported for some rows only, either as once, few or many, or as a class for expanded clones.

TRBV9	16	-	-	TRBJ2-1	CASSVGRASSYNEQFF	TGTGCCAGCAGCGTAGGTCGCGCTAGCTCCTACAATGAGCAGTTCTTC
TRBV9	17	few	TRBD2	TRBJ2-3	CASSVVASGGAGDTQYF	TGTGCCAGCAGCGTAGTGGCTAGCGGGGGGGCTGGAGATACGCAGTATTTT
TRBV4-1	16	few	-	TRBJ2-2	CASSQDEEGRTGELFF	TGCGCCAGCAGCCAAGATGAGGAAGGGAGGACCGGGGAGCTGTTTTTT
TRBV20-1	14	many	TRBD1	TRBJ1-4	CSARSTGGREKLFF	TGCAGTGCTAGATCTACAGGGGGACGGGAAAAACTGTTTTTT
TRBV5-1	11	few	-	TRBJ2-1	CASRVGAEQFF	TGCGCCAGCAGGGTGGGGGCCGAGCAGTTCTTC
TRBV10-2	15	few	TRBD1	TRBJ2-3	CASSPTGGRKDTQYF	TGCGCCAGCAGTCCCACAGGGGGCAGAAAAGATACGCAGTATTTT
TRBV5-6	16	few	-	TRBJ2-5	CASSWGKGGTQETQYF	TGTGCCAGCAGCTGGGGGAAGGGCGGGACGCAAGAGACCCAGTACTTC
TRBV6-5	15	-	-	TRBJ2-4	CASRPLRRGKNIQYF	TGTGCCAGCAGGCCCTTGAGGCGGGGCAAAAACATTCAGTACTTC
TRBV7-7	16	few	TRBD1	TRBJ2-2	CASSSTPGGKAGELFF	TGTGCTAGCAGCTCAACCCCAGGGGGCAAGGCCGGGGAGCTGTTTTTT
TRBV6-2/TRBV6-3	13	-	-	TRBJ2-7	CASNTNTGYEQYF	TGTGCCAGCAACACCAATACAGGCTACGAGCAGTACTTC
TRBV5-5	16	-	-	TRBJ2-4	CASVFEDSNWVNIQYF	TGTGCCAGCGTATTTGAGGATAGCAATTGGGTAAACATTCAGTACTTC
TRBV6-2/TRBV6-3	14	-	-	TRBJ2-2	CASSQTRSTGELFF	TGTGCCAGCAGTCAAACAAGGTCCACCGGGGAGCTGTTTTTT
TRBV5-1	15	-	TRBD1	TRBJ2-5	CASSWGDRDQETQYF	TGCGCCAGCAGCTGGGGGGACAGGGATCAAGAGACCCAGTACTTC
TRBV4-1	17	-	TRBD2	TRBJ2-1	CASSQGAAYSGGREQFF	TGCGCCAGCAGCCAAGGGGCGGCCTATAGCGGGGGGAGAGAGCAGTTCTTC
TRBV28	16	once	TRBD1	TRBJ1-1	CASSTWGQGGNTEAFF	TGTGCCAGCAGTACCTGGGGACAGGGTGGTAACACTGAAGCTTTCTTT
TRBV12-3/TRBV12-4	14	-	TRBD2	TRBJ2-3	CASSFSGARGTQYF	TGTGCCAGCAGTTTTAGCGGGGCGAGGGGTACGCAGTATTTT
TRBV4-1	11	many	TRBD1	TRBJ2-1	CASSQGDEQFF	TGTGCCAGCAGCCAGGGGGATGAGCAGTTCTTC
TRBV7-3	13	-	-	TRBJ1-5	CASSLNTNQPQHF	TGTGCCAGCAGCTTAAATACGAATCAGCCCCAGCATTTT
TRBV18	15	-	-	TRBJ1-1	CASSQNLQGDTEAFF	TGTGCCAGCTCCCAGAATCTGCAGGGAGACACTGAAGCTTTCTTT
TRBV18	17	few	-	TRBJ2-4	CASSFEAGLTPKNIQYF	TGTGCCAGCTCATTTGAGGCCGGACTGACACCAAAAAACATTCAGTACTTC
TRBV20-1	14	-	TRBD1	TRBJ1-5	CSSEGQGICQPQHF	TGCAGTTCCGAGGGACAGGGAATTTGTCAGCCCCAGCATTTT
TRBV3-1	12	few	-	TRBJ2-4	CASSQETDIQYF	TGTGCCAGCAGCCAAGAGACCGACATTCAGTACTTC
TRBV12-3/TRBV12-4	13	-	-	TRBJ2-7	CASSLEGFYEQYF	TGTGCCAGCAGTCTAGAAGGGTTCTACGAGCAGTACTTC
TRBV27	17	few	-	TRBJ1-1	CASSLSLSGILNTEAFF	TGTGCCAGCAGTTTATCTCTCTCAGGGATTCTGAACACTGAAGCTTTCTTT
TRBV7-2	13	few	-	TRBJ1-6	CASSFELSRPLHF	TGTGCCAGCAGCTTCGAACTCAGTCGGCCCCTCCACTTT
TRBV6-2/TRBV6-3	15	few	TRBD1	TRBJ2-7	CASSATGSVYHEQYF	TGTGCCAGCAGTGCGACAGGGTCAGTCTACCACGAGCAGTACTTC
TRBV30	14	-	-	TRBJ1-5	CAWNRDGSNQPQHF	TGTGCCTGGAACCGGGACGGTAGCAATCAGCCCCAGCATTTT
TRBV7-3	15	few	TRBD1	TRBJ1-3	CASSSPGQGQNTIYF	TGTGCCAGCAGCTCCCCTGGACAGGGCCAAAACACCATATATTTT
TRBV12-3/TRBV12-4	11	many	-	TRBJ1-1	CASTVNTEAFF	TGTGCCAGCACCGTGAACACTGAAGCTTTCTTT